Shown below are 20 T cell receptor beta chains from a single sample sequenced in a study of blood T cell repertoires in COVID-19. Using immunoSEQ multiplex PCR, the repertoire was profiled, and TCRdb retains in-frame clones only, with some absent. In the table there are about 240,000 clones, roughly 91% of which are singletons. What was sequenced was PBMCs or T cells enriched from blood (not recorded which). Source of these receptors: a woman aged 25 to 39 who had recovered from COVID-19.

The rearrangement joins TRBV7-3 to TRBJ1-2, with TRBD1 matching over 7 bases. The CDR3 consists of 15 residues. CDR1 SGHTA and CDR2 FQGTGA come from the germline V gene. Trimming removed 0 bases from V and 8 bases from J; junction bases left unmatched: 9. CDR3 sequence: CASSLTGQEVSGYTF. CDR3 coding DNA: TGTGCCAGCAGCTTAACCGGACAGGAGGTATCAGGCTACACCTTC.

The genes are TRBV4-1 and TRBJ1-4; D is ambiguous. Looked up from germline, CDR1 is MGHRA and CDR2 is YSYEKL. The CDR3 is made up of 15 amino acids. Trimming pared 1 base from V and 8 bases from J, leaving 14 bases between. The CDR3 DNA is TGCGCCAGCAGCCAAGGGAGGCAAGTACCAGAAAAACTGTTTTTT. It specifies CASSQGRQVPEKLFF.

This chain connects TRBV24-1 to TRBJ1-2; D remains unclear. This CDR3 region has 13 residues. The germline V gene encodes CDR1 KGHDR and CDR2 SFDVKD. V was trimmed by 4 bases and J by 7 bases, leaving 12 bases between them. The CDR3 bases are TGTGCCACCAGTGAAGCGGACGTGGCTGGCTACACCTTC. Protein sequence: CATSEADVAGYTF.

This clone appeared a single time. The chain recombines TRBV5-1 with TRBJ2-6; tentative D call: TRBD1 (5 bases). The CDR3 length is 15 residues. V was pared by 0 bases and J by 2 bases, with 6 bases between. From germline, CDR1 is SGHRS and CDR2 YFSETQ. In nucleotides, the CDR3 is TGCGCCAGCAGCTTGGAAGGGGCTGGGGCCAACGTCCTGACTTTC. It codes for CASSLEGAGANVLTF.

The CDR3 spells CASGISGGEQYF. In DNA form, the CDR3 reads TGTGCCAGCGGTATTTCGGGAGGCGAGCAGTACTTC. V gene TRBV27 combines with J gene TRBJ2-7; 7 bases match TRBD2. Unmatched junction bases numbered 7, after V lost 8 bases and J lost 6 bases. The CDR3 extends over 12 amino acids. Per germline, CDR1 MNHEY and CDR2 SMNVEV (reference sequence).

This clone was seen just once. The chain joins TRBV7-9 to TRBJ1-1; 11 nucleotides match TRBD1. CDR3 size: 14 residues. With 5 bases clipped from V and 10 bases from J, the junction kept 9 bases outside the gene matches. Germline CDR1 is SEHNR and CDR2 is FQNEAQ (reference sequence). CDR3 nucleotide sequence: TGTGCCAGCAGCAGCGGGACAGGGGGAGTTATAGCTTTCTTT. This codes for CASSSGTGGVIAFF.

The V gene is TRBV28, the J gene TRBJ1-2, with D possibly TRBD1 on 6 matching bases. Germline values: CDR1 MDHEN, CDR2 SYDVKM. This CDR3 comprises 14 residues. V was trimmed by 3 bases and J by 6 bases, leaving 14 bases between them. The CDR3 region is CASSFLQTGNGYTF. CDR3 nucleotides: TGTGCCAGCAGTTTTTTGCAGACAGGCAATGGCTACACCTTC.

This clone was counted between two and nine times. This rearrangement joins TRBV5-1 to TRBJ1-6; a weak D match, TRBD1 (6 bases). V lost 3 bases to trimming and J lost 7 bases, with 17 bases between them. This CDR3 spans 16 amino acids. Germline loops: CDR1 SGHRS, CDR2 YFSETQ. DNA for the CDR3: TGCGCCAGCAGCTCCGGCTGGGGGCAGATCAATTCACCCCTCCACTTT. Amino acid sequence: CASSSGWGQINSPLHF.

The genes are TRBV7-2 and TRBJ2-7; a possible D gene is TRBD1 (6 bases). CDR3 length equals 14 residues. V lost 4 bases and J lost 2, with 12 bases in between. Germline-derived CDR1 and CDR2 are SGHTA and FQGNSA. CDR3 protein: CASSSGHNPYEQYF. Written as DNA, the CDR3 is TGTGCCAGCAGCTCGGGACATAACCCCTACGAGCAGTACTTC.

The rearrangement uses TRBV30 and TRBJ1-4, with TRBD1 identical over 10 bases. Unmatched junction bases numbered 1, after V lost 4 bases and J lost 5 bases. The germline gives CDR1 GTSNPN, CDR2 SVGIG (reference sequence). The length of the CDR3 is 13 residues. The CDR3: CAWKGQGNEKLFF. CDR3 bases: TGTGCCTGGAAGGGACAGGGGAATGAAAAACTGTTTTTT.

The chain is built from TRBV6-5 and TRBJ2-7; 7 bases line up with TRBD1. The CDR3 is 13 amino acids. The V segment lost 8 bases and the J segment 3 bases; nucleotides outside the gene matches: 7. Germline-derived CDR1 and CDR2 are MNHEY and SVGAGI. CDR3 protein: CASWGYRGYEQYF. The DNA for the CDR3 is TGTGCCAGCTGGGGATACAGGGGCTACGAGCAGTACTTC.

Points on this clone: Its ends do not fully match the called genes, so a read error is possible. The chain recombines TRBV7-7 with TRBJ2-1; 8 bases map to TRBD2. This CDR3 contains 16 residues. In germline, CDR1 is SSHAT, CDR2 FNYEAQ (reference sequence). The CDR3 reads CASSLEASGPGNEQFF. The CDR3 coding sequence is TGTGCTAGCAGCTTAGAGGCTAGCGGGCCGGGCAATGAGCAGTTCTTC.

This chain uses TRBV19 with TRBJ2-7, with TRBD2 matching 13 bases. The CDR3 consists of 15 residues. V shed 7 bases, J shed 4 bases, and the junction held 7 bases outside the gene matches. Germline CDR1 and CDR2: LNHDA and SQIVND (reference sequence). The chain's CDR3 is CASMGTSGEPYEQYF. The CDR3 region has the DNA TGTGCCAGTATGGGGACTAGCGGGGAACCTTACGAGCAGTACTTC.

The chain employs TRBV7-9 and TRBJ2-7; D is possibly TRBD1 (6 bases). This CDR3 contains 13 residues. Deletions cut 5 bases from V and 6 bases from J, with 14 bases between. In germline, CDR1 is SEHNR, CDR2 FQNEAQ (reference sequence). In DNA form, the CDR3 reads TGTGCCAGCAGCCCTGGGGGCCTCAGCGAGCAGTACTTC. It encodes CASSPGGLSEQYF.

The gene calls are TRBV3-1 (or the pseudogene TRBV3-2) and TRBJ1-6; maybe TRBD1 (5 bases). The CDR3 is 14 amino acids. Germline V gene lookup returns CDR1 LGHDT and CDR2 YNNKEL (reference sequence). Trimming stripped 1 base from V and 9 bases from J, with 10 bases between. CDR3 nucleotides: TGTGCCAGCAGCCAAGGACAGAGAAGTTCACCCCTCCACTTT. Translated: CASSQGQRSSPLHF.

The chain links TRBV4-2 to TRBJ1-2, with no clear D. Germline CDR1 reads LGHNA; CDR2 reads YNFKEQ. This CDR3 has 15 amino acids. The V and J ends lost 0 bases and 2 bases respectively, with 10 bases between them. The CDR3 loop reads CASSQDENSNYGYTF. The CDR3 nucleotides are TGTGCCAGCAGCCAAGATGAGAATTCCAACTATGGCTACACCTTC.

The CDR3: CASREWDEQFF. CDR3 nucleotides: TGTGCCAGCAGGGAGTGGGATGAGCAGTTCTTC. The chain carries TRBV2 and TRBJ2-1; D unclear. CDR3 length: 11 residues. CDR1 SNHLY and CDR2 FYNNEI come from the germline V gene. V was pared by 6 bases and J by 8 bases, with 8 bases between.

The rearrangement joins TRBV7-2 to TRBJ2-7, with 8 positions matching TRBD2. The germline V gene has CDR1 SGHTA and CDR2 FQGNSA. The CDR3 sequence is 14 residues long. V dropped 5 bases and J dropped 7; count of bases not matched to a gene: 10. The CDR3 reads CASSPQRESWEQYF. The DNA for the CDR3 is TGTGCCAGCAGCCCCCAGCGGGAGTCGTGGGAGCAGTACTTC.

The CDR3 nucleotides read TGTGCCAGTAGTACCCACCTGGGGCGCAGAACTGAAGCTTTCTTT. Amino acid sequence: CASSTHLGRRTEAFF. The gene calls are TRBV19 and TRBJ1-1; D is perhaps TRBD1 (5 bases). The CDR3 spans 15 residues. Germline V gene sequence: CDR1 LNHDA, CDR2 SQIVND (reference sequence). With 4 bases removed from V and 5 bases from J, the gap between germline ends came to 17 bases.

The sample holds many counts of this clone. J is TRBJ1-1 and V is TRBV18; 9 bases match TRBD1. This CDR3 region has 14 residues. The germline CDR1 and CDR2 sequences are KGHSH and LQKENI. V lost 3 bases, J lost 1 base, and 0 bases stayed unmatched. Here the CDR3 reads CASSPGQGNTEAFF. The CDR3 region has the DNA TGTGCCAGCTCACCGGGACAGGGGAACACTGAAGCTTTCTTT.